These T cell receptor beta chains were read from a single sample in a study of control samples from healthy donors and cancer patients. Data came from immunoSEQ multiplex PCR; TCRdb stores just in-frame clones and leaves some out. The table shows 150,000 or so clones, with 90% to 95% occurring only once. The sample comprised blood. These receptors were collected from a woman aged 35 to 49 in good health. Both conserved end residues are part of each CDR3. The D gene is left open where the match is weak. Clone size appears in some rows only: once, few, many, or a class for an expanded clone.

clone size	V gene	D gene	J gene	CDR3 DNA	CDR3 protein
-	TRBV7-3	-	TRBJ2-2	TGTGCCAGCAGCCGTCAGTCGGGACCCTCGGGGGAGCTGTTTTTT	CASSRQSGPSGELFF
-	TRBV10-1	TRBD2	TRBJ2-1	TGCGCCAGCAGTGAGAGCGGGAGGACCATCGTCTTC	CASSESGRTIVF
-	TRBV10-1	-	TRBJ1-5	TGCGCCAGCAGTGAGGGGAGGGATCAGCCCCAGCATTTT	CASSEGRDQPQHF
few	TRBV7-9	-	TRBJ2-7	TGTGCCAGCAGCGAGGGGTACGAGCAGTACTTC	CASSEGYEQYF
-	TRBV29-1	TRBD1	TRBJ1-1	TGCAGCGTTTCCCCACAGGGGTTTGGCACTGAAGCTTTCTTT	CSVSPQGFGTEAFF
-	TRBV5-1	-	TRBJ2-1	TGCGCCAGCAGCTTGGGTCTAGCGAGCAATGAGGAGCAGTTCTTC	CASSLGLASNEEQFF
-	TRBV10-3	-	TRBJ2-1	TGTGCCATCAGTGAACCTAGAACCCCCAATGAGCAGTTCTTC	CAISEPRTPNEQFF
once	TRBV6-2/TRBV6-3	TRBD1	TRBJ1-3	TGTGCCAGCAGTTACTCCCGGACAGGTCTCGTCGGGACCATATATTTT	CASSYSRTGLVGTIYF
few	TRBV29-1	-	TRBJ2-7	TGCAGCGTTTCCTTACGGGGTGCCACCGGGTCCTACGAGCAGTACTTC	CSVSLRGATGSYEQYF
-	TRBV6-5	-	TRBJ1-2	TGTGCCAGCAGTTACGGAGGGGACTATTATCGTGGCTACACCTTC	CASSYGGDYYRGYTF
-	TRBV18	TRBD1	TRBJ1-3	TGTGCCAGCTCCCCGGGACAGGGACGCTCTGGAAACACCATATATTTT	CASSPGQGRSGNTIYF
-	TRBV6-5	TRBD2	TRBJ2-7	TGTGCCAGTGGACTAGCGGGATCCTACGAGCAGTACTTC	CASGLAGSYEQYF
-	TRBV5-1	-	TRBJ1-2	TGCGCCAGCAGCCGTGATTTCGACAGGCTTAACTATGGCTACACCTTC	CASSRDFDRLNYGYTF
-	TRBV5-1	-	TRBJ1-2	TGCGCCAGCAGCATAGCCCAGGGGACCGGCTACACCTTC	CASSIAQGTGYTF
-	TRBV4-2	-	TRBJ1-6	TGTGCCAGCAGCCAAGGACGGATCGATAATTCACCCCTCCACTTT	CASSQGRIDNSPLHF
-	TRBV9	TRBD2	TRBJ2-1	TGTGCCAGCAGCGTAGCGGGACTAGCGGGGGGACGCAGCGGGCGCTACAATGAGCAGTTCTTC	CASSVAGLAGGRSGRYNEQFF
once	TRBV12-5	TRBD1	TRBJ1-4	TGTGCTAGTGGACCTCGGACAGGGCTGGGTGAAAAACTGTTTTTT	CASGPRTGLGEKLFF
-	TRBV19	-	TRBJ1-5	TGTGCCAGTAGTATGGGGGGGGTCAATCAGCCCCAGCATTTT	CASSMGGVNQPQHF
few	TRBV2	-	TRBJ2-7	TGTGCCAGCAGGCGGCTGCCAGCCTACGAGCAGTACTTC	CASRRLPAYEQYF
-	TRBV5-1	-	TRBJ1-1	TGCGCCAGCAGCTTCGGAAGGGCGGTGAACACTGAAGCTTTCTTT	CASSFGRAVNTEAFF
-	TRBV9	-	TRBJ2-7	TGTGCCAGCAGCGTAGCTTCTGGGGGCTACGAGCAGTACTTC	CASSVASGGYEQYF
few	TRBV4-1	-	TRBJ1-2	TGCGCCAGCAGCCAAGCCGGGACAAGCTATGGCTACACCTTC	CASSQAGTSYGYTF
-	TRBV6-2/TRBV6-3	-	TRBJ1-1	TGTGCCAGCAGTTACTCGATGGGAGACGGTTTTGCAGCAAATGAAGCTTTCTTT	CASSYSMGDGFAANEAFF
-	TRBV7-2	-	TRBJ1-1	TGTGCCAGCAGCCCCTCTCGAGCCGGGAGGAACACTGAAGCTTTCTTT	CASSPSRAGRNTEAFF
-	TRBV11-2	TRBD2	TRBJ2-1	TGTGCCAGCAGCTGGGGACTGGCGGGAGGGCGGAGCTCCTACAATGAGCAGTTCTTC	CASSWGLAGGRSSYNEQFF
-	TRBV5-1	-	TRBJ2-7	TGCGCCAGCAGCTTGGTTAGGGACTTGCTGAGAAGCGAGCAGTACTTC	CASSLVRDLLRSEQYF
-	TRBV6-4	TRBD1	TRBJ1-2	TGTGCCAGCAGTGACGGGCAGGGGGCGCGGGACACCTTC	CASSDGQGARDTF
once	TRBV6-5	TRBD1	TRBJ1-2	TGTGCCAGCAGACCCACAGGGGACCTCTATGGCTACACCTTC	CASRPTGDLYGYTF
-	TRBV19	TRBD1	TRBJ2-7	TGTGCCAGTAGGAGACAGGGGGCGGCTTATTACGAGCAGTACTTC	CASRRQGAAYYEQYF
once	TRBV14	TRBD1	TRBJ1-2	TGTGCCAGCAGTCCGTCCGGGACAGGGACCTATGGCTACACCTTC	CASSPSGTGTYGYTF
-	TRBV27	-	TRBJ1-1	TGTGCCAGCAAACTCCTTGGGGACCCCGCCTCCATTGAAGCTTTCTTT	CASKLLGDPASIEAFF
-	TRBV30	-	TRBJ1-2	TGTGCCTGGAGTGTGGGACTTACATATGGCTACACCTTC	CAWSVGLTYGYTF
-	TRBV18	TRBD1	TRBJ1-1	TGTGCCAGCTCACCGCCAACCGGGACAGGGGGGACTGAAGCTTTCTTT	CASSPPTGTGGTEAFF
-	TRBV23-1	TRBD1	TRBJ2-7	TGCGCCAGCAGTCGAAGACAGGGGGGAACCTACGAGCAGTACTTC	CASSRRQGGTYEQYF
-	TRBV5-6	-	TRBJ2-5	TGTGCCAGCAGCTTGGTCCAGGGCTGGGAGACCCAGTACTTC	CASSLVQGWETQYF
-	TRBV7-2	TRBD1	TRBJ2-2	TGTGCCAGCAGCTTAGCCTCCGGGACAGGGACCGGGGAGCTGTTTTTT	CASSLASGTGTGELFF
-	TRBV7-2	-	TRBJ1-2	TGTGCCAGCAGCTTAGTGTTTGGGACCTCCTATGGCTACACCTTC	CASSLVFGTSYGYTF
-	TRBV5-1	-	TRBJ1-2	TGCGCCAGCAGCCAGGACATTAACTATGGCTACACCTTC	CASSQDINYGYTF
-	TRBV19	-	TRBJ1-2	TGTGCCAGTACTTTCGGGGGGAGGTTTGGCTACACCTTC	CASTFGGRFGYTF
-	TRBV21-1	-	TRBJ1-5	TGTGCCAGCCTCTTAACAGGAAGAAATAGCAATCAGCCCCAGCATTTT	CASLLTGRNSNQPQHF
-	TRBV18	-	TRBJ1-1	TGTGCCAGCTCACCACCCGGGAAGGGTCCCAGCCCTGAAGCTTTCTTT	CASSPPGKGPSPEAFF
once	TRBV4-1	-	TRBJ2-2	TGCGCCAGCAGCCAAGCATGGGCCGGGGAGCTGTTTTTT	CASSQAWAGELFF
-	TRBV28	-	TRBJ1-6	TGTGCCAGCAGTTTTGAGGGACTCGTCAATTCACCCCTCCACTTT	CASSFEGLVNSPLHF
-	TRBV7-2	-	TRBJ2-6	TGTGCCAGCAGCTCAACACCGACTGGGGCCAACGTCCTGACTTTC	CASSSTPTGANVLTF
once	TRBV7-9	-	TRBJ2-7	TGTGCCAGCAGGCCAACTAGCAGCGGTAACGAGCAGTACTTC	CASRPTSSGNEQYF